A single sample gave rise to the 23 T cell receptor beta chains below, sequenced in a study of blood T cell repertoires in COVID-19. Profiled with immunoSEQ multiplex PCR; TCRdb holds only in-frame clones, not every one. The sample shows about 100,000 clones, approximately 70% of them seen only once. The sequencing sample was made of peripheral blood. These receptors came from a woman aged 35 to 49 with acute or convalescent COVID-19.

CDR3 in amino acids: CASSLSGGQETQYF. The CDR3 DNA reads TGTGCCAGCAGCTTATCCGGGGGGCAAGAGACCCAGTACTTC. V is TRBV7-9 and J is TRBJ2-5; 7 nucleotides agree with TRBD2. Germline CDR1 SEHNR, CDR2 FQNEAQ (reference sequence). The CDR3 has 14 amino acids. J was trimmed by 2 bases and V by 2 bases; bases with no gene match: 2.

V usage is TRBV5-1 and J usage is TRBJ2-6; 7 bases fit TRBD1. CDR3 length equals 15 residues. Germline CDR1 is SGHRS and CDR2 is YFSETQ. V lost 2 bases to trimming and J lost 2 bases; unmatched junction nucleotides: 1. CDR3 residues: CASSFTGAGANVLTF. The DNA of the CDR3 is TGCGCCAGCAGCTTTACAGGGGCTGGGGCCAACGTCCTGACTTTC.

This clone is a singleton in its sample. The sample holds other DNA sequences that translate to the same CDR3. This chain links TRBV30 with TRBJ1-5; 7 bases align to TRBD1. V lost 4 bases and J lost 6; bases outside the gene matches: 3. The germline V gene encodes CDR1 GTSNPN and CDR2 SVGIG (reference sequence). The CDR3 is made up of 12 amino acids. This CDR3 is CAWNRGLQPQHF. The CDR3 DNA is TGTGCCTGGAATAGGGGGCTTCAGCCCCAGCATTTT.

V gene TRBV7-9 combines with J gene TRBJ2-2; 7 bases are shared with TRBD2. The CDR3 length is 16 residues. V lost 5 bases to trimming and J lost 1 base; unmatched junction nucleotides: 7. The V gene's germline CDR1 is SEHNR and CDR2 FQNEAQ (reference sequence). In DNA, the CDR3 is TGTGCCAGCAGCCTCGGGGGGACGGGGAACACCGGGGAGCTGTTTTTT. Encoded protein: CASSLGGTGNTGELFF. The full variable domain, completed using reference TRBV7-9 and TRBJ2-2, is DTGVSQNPRHKITKRGQNVTFRCDPISEHNRLYWYRQTLGQGPEFLTYFQNEAQLEKSRLLSDRFSAERPKGSFSTLEIQRTEQGDSAMYLCASSLGGTGNTGELFFGEGSRLTVL.

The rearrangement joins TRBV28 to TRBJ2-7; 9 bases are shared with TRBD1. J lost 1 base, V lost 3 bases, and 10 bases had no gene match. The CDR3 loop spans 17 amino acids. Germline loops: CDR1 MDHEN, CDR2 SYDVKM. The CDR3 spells CASSLYTGTGQSYEQYF. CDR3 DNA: TGTGCCAGCAGTTTGTATACCGGGACAGGGCAGTCCTACGAGCAGTACTTC.

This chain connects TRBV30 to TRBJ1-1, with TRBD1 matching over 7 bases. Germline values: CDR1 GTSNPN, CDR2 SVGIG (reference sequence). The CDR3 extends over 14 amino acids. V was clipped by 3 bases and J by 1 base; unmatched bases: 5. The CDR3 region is CAWSYRDRNTEAFF. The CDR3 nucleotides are TGTGCCTGGAGCTACCGGGACAGGAACACTGAAGCTTTCTTT.

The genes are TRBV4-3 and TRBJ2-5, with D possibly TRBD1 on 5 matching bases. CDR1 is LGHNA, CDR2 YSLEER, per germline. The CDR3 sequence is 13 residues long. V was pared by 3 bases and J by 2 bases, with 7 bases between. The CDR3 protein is CASSQTEQETQYF. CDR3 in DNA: TGCGCCAGCAGCCAGACAGAACAAGAGACCCAGTACTTC.

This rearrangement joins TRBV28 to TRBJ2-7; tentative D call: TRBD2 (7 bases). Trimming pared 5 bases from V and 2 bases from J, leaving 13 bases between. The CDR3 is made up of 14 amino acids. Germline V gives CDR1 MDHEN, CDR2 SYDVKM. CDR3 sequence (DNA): TGTGCCAGCAGTGTGACGGGGGGCCCCTACGAGCAGTACTTC. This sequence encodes CASSVTGGPYEQYF.

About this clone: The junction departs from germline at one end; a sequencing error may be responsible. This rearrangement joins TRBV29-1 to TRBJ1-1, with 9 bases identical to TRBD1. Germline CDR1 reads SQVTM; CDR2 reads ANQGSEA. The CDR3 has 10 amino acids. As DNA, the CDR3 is TGCAGCGTTGAACCGGGACAGGGTGTCTTT. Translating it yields CSVEPGQGVF.

CDR3 DNA: TGTGCCAGCAGTCCGGGGACAGCCTGGGGCTACACCTTC. As protein: CASSPGTAWGYTF. The chain employs TRBV6-5 and TRBJ1-2; TRBD1 matches 7 bases. Germline V gene data show CDR1 as MNHEY and CDR2 as SVGAGI. The junction had 8 bases not matched to a gene; V was cut back by 5 bases and J by 8 bases. The CDR3 is 13 residues long.

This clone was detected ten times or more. This chain's CDR3 is CAISSGTQNTEAFF. CDR3 in DNA: TGTGCCATCAGCTCCGGGACACAAAACACTGAAGCTTTCTTT. J is TRBJ1-1 and V is TRBV10-3, with D possibly TRBD1 on 6 matching bases. The CDR3 sequence is 14 residues long. Trimming pared 6 bases from V and 2 bases from J, leaving 13 bases between. Germline loops: CDR1 ENHRY, CDR2 SYGVKD.

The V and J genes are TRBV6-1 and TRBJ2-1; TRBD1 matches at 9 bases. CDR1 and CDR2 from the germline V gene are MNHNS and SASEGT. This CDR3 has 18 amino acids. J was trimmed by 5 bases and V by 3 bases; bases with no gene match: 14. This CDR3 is CASSDSISWTGAHNEQFF. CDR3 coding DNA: TGTGCCAGCAGTGATTCTATTTCTTGGACAGGGGCACACAATGAGCAGTTCTTC.

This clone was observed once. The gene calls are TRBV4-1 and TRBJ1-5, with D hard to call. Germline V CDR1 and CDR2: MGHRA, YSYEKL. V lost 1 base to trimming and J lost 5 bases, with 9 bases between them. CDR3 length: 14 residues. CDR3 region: CASSQVNVYQPQHF. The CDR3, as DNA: TGCGCCAGCAGCCAAGTCAATGTTTATCAGCCCCAGCATTTT.

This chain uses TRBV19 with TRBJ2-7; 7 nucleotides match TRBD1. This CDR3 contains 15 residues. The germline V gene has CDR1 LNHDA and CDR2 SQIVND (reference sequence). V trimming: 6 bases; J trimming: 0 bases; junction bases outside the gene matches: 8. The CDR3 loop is CASRDLGQSSYEQYF. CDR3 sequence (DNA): TGTGCCAGTAGAGATTTGGGACAGTCCTCCTACGAGCAGTACTTC.

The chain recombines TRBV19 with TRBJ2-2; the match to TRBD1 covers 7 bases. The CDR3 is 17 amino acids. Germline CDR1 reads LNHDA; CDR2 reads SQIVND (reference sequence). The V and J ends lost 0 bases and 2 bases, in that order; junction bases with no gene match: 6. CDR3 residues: CASSIDVGTANTGELFF. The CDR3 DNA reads TGTGCCAGTAGTATAGATGTTGGGACAGCAAACACCGGGGAGCTGTTTTTT.

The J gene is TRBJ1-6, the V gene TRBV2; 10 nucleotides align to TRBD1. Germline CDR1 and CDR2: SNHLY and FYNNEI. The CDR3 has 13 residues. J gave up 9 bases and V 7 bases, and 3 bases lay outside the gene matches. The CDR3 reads CASKGQGSSPLHF. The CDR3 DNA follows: TGTGCCAGCAAGGGACAGGGGTCTTCACCCCTCCACTTT.

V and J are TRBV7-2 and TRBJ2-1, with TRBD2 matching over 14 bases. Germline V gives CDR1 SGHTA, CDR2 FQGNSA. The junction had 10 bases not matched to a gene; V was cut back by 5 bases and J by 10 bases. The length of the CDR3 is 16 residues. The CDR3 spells CASSPRLAGGPGEQFF. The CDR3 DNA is TGTGCCAGCAGCCCCCGACTAGCGGGGGGGCCTGGAGAGCAGTTCTTC.

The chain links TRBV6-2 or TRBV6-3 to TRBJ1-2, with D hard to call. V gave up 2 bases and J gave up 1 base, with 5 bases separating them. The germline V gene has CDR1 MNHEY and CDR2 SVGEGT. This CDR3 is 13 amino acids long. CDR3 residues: CASSYGGNYGYTF. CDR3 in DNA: TGTGCCAGCAGTTACGGCGGTAACTATGGCTACACCTTC.

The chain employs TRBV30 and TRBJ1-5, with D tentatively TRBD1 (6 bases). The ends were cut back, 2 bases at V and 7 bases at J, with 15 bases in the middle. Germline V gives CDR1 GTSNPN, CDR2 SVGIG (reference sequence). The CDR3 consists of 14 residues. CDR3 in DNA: TGTGCCTGGAGTCGGGGGGCCTTTATCCAGCCCCAGCATTTT. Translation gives CAWSRGAFIQPQHF.

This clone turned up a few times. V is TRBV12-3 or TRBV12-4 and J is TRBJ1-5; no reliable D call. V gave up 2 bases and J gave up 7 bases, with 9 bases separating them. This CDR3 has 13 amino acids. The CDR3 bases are TGTGCCAGCAGTTTAAACGGCGGACAGCCCCAGCATTTT. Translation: CASSLNGGQPQHF.

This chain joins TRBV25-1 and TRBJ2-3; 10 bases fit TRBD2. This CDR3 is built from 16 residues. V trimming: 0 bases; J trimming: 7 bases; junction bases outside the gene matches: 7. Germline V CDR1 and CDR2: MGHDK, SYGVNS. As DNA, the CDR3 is TGTGCCAGCAGTGAATATGCTAGCGGGGGAAAATATACGCAGTATTTT. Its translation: CASSEYASGGKYTQYF.

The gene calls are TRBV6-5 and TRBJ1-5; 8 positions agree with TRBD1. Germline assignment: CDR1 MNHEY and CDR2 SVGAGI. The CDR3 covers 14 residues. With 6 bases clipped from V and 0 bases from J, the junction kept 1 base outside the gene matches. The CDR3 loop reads CASRDRASNQPQHF. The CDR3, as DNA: TGTGCCAGCAGGGACAGGGCTAGCAATCAGCCCCAGCATTTT.

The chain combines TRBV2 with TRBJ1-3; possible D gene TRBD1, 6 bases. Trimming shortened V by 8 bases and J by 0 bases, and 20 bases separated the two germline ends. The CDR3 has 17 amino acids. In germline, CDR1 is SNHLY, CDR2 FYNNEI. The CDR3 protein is CASCRGGGPSSGNTIYF. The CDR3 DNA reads TGTGCCAGCTGTAGGGGCGGGGGCCCCTCCTCTGGAAACACCATATATTTT.